This T cell receptor beta chain comes out of a study of T cells in tuberculosis. Study in general: Blood was taken before or within 7 days of anti-tuberculosis therapy.

Germline V gene sequence: CDR1 LNHDA, CDR2 SQIVND (reference sequence). J lost 0 bases, V lost 5 bases, and 7 bases had no gene match. The CDR3 contains 15 residues. A note on this clone: Its antigen is unknown.

The study, taken as a whole, reports: The TCR-beta difference was not significant; alpha differences partly reflected length. A GMM-specific repertoire classifier reached about 90% accuracy, AUROC 0.7 to 0.9. Active tuberculosis cases were adults; controls were adolescents.

TCRdb keeps only in-frame clones here, not all; method: immunoSEQ multiplex PCR. Of about 10,000 clones listed, around 94% are singletons. The rearrangement links TRBV19 to TRBJ2-7; 7 bases align to TRBD2. The source material was PBMCs. This clonotype was sampled from an adult with tuberculosis. CDR3 nucleotide sequence: TGTGCCAGTAGTCCAAGACTAGCCCACTCCTACGAGCAGTACTTC. This codes for CASSPRLAHSYEQYF.